These 25 T cell receptor beta chains came from one sample sequenced in a study of blood T cell repertoires in COVID-19. Data came from immunoSEQ multiplex PCR; TCRdb stores just in-frame clones and leaves some out. The repertoire holds some 400,000 clones, almost 90% seen once, with 6% to 7.5% in the top ten. The material sequenced was peripheral blood. The origin of the receptors is a man younger than 35 with active or convalescent COVID-19.

J is TRBJ1-1 and V is TRBV19; 10 bases agree with TRBD1. The CDR3 runs 17 residues. The trim removed 4 bases at V and 1 base at J, leaving 9 bases unmatched. CDR1 LNHDA and CDR2 SQIVND come from the germline V gene (reference sequence). CDR3 region: CASSTDRGLARNTEAFF. The CDR3 DNA is TGTGCCAGTAGTACTGACAGGGGGCTGGCGAGGAACACTGAAGCTTTCTTT.

This chain uses TRBV7-2 with TRBJ2-1; tentatively, D is TRBD2 (6 bases). This CDR3 spans 15 amino acids. Between the trimmed V and J ends, which lost 3 bases and 5 bases, there was a span of 14 bases. Germline values: CDR1 SGHTA, CDR2 FQGNSA. The CDR3 bases are TGTGCCAGCAGCTTTTATAGCGGAGGAAACAATGAGCAGTTCTTC. Encoded protein: CASSFYSGGNNEQFF.

This chain connects TRBV10-3 to TRBJ1-2; perhaps TRBD1 as D (6 bases). Germline CDR1 is ENHRY and CDR2 is SYGVKD. This CDR3 region has 15 residues. V was pared by 0 bases and J by 4 bases, with 12 bases between. CDR3 sequence: CAISESTGMGYGYTF. The CDR3 DNA sequence: TGTGCCATCAGTGAGTCAACAGGGATGGGCTATGGCTACACCTTC.

The V gene is TRBV28, the J gene TRBJ1-2; D is unresolved. CDR1 and CDR2 from the germline V gene are MDHEN and SYDVKM. Trimming shortened V by 3 bases and J by 5 bases, and 13 bases separated the two germline ends. The CDR3 runs to 14 residues. The CDR3 is CASSFERPAYGYTF. The CDR3 DNA reads TGTGCCAGCAGTTTTGAGAGGCCAGCGTATGGCTACACCTTC.

This rearrangement joins TRBV6-4 to TRBJ2-2, with TRBD2 matching 7 bases. This CDR3 region has 17 residues. With V trimmed by 3 bases and J by 0 bases, 7 bases remained unmatched. The germline gives CDR1 MRHNA, CDR2 SNTAGT. CDR3 protein: CASSEFLLASNTGELFF. Here the CDR3 DNA reads TGTGCCAGCAGTGAATTTTTACTAGCGTCGAACACCGGGGAGCTGTTTTTT.

The table lists this clone with a few counts. V is TRBV18 and J is TRBJ1-1; no clear D. V lost 2 bases and J lost 1, with 8 bases in between. CDR1 and CDR2 (germline): KGHSH, LQKENI. The CDR3 sequence is 14 residues long. The CDR3 loop is CASSPSLPNTEAFF. The CDR3 coding sequence is TGTGCCAGCTCACCATCCCTCCCGAACACTGAAGCTTTCTTT.

The J gene is TRBJ1-6, the V gene TRBV28; 7 nucleotides line up with TRBD1. The CDR3 has 14 amino acids. In germline, CDR1 is MDHEN, CDR2 SYDVKM. V shed 5 bases and J 10 bases; nucleotides not matched to a gene: 8. The CDR3 protein is CASSPGGGESPLHF. CDR3 sequence (DNA): TGTGCCAGCAGTCCGGGAGGGGGCGAATCACCCCTCCACTTT. The entire variable domain, with the rest obtained from reference TRBV28 and TRBJ1-6, is as follows: DVKVTQSSRYLVKRTGEKVFLECVQDMDHENMFWYRQDPGLGLRLIYFSYDVKMKEKGDIPEGYSVSREKKERFSLILESASTNQTSMYLCASSPGGGESPLHFGNGTRLTVT.

This chain uses TRBV11-3 with TRBJ2-5, with TRBD1 matching over 9 bases. Germline V lookup: CDR1 SGHNT, CDR2 YENEEA. V lost 5 bases, J lost 4 bases, and 11 bases stayed unmatched. The CDR3 is made up of 16 amino acids. CDR3 residues: CASSTRSGTGTETQYF. The CDR3 DNA reads TGTGCCAGCAGCACCCGATCCGGGACAGGGACAGAGACCCAGTACTTC.

This chain joins TRBV23-1 and TRBJ2-7, with D maybe TRBD1 (6 bases). TRBV23-1 is flagged as an ORF with uncertain function. The V gene lost 9 bases and the J gene lost 7 bases, with 19 bases spanning the gap. The CDR3 has 13 amino acids. The CDR3 DNA reads TGCGCCAGGGAAAGGACAGCCATGGGTGAGCAGTACTTC. It specifies CARERTAMGEQYF.

This clone was picked up one time. This chain connects TRBV6-2 or TRBV6-3 to TRBJ1-1; 7 nucleotides agree with TRBD1. V gave up 6 bases and J gave up 6 bases; unmatched junction bases: 10. CDR1 is MNHEY, CDR2 SVGEGT, per germline. There are 14 residues in the CDR3. CDR3 in DNA: TGTGCCAGCAGCCTCGACAGGGTTGGCCCTGAAGCTTTCTTT. It yields the protein CASSLDRVGPEAFF.

The chain carries TRBV27 and TRBJ2-7, with 8 bases aligning to TRBD2. V lost 6 bases to trimming and J lost 7 bases; unmatched junction nucleotides: 11. Per germline, CDR1 MNHEY and CDR2 SMNVEV (reference sequence). CDR3 length: 14 amino acids. CDR3 in DNA: TGTGCCAGCAGAGAACTAGCGGAGGAAGGAGAGCAGTACTTC. Its protein product is CASRELAEEGEQYF.

The chain couples TRBV5-1 to TRBJ1-1; D not certain. The V gene lost 1 base and the J gene lost 7 bases, with 14 bases spanning the gap. The CDR3 has 14 residues. Germline-derived CDR1 and CDR2 are SGHRS and YFSETQ. CDR3 region: CASSLSPGMFEAFF. CDR3 sequence (DNA): TGCGCCAGCAGCTTGAGTCCGGGGATGTTTGAAGCTTTCTTT.

The rearrangement links TRBV6-1 to TRBJ1-2; 7 nucleotides line up with TRBD1. The CDR3 totals 14 residues. The junction had 2 bases not matched to a gene; V was cut back by 3 bases and J by 1 base. Germline V gene sequence: CDR1 MNHNS, CDR2 SASEGT. The DNA of the CDR3 is TGTGCCAGCAGTGAGTACAGGGGTAACTATGGCTACACCTTC. It specifies CASSEYRGNYGYTF.

This chain connects TRBV19 to TRBJ1-1; 7 bases match TRBD1. CDR1 is LNHDA, CDR2 SQIVND, per germline (reference sequence). With V trimmed by 9 bases and J by 2 bases, 6 bases remained unmatched. This CDR3 is 13 amino acids long. The CDR3 DNA reads TGTGCCAGCGGGGGACAGTTTAACACTGAAGCTTTCTTT. This encodes CASGGQFNTEAFF. Using reference TRBV19 and TRBJ1-1 for the parts outside the CDR3, the full variable domain is DGGITQSPKYLFRKEGQNVTLSCEQNLNHDAMYWYRQDPGQGLRLIYYSQIVNDFQKGDIAEGYSVSREKKESFPLTVTSAQKNPTAFYLCASGGQFNTEAFFGQGTRLTVV.

As DNA, the CDR3 is TGTGCCAGCAGTTATGACAGGGAGGCCGGGAGCAATCAGCCCCAGCATTTT. It is translated as CASSYDREAGSNQPQHF. This chain connects TRBV28 to TRBJ1-5, with TRBD1 identical over 7 bases. V gave up 4 bases and J gave up 1 base; unmatched junction bases: 10. CDR3 length equals 17 residues. Germline-derived CDR1 and CDR2 are MDHEN and SYDVKM. Supplemented by reference TRBV28 and TRBJ1-5, the full variable domain reads DVKVTQSSRYLVKRTGEKVFLECVQDMDHENMFWYRQDPGLGLRLIYFSYDVKMKEKGDIPEGYSVSREKKERFSLILESASTNQTSMYLCASSYDREAGSNQPQHFGDGTRLSIL.

This chain uses TRBV29-1 with TRBJ1-3; D unclear. Germline V gives CDR1 SQVTM, CDR2 ANQGSEA. V lost 8 bases, J lost 0 bases, and 14 bases lay in between. This CDR3 region has 14 residues. The CDR3 DNA reads TGCAGCACCCGACACCCGCTCTCTGGAAACACCATATATTTT. Amino acid sequence: CSTRHPLSGNTIYF.

The V gene is TRBV7-9, the J gene TRBJ2-1; TRBD1 matches at 10 bases. Trimming at V came to 5 bases and at J to 4 bases, leaving 5 bases not matched to a gene. This CDR3 region has 15 residues. Germline assignment: CDR1 SEHNR and CDR2 FQNEAQ (reference sequence). CDR3 protein: CASSPGTGAYNEQFF. In nucleotides, the CDR3 is TGTGCCAGCAGCCCGGGGACAGGGGCTTACAATGAGCAGTTCTTC. The complete variable domain, with remaining parts taken from reference TRBV7-9 and TRBJ2-1, reads DTGVSQNPRHKITKRGQNVTFRCDPISEHNRLYWYRQTLGQGPEFLTYFQNEAQLEKSRLLSDRFSAERPKGSFSTLEIQRTEQGDSAMYLCASSPGTGAYNEQFFGPGTRLTVL.

The chain recombines TRBV28 with TRBJ1-1, with a weak D call TRBD1 (5 bases). The germline V gene encodes CDR1 MDHEN and CDR2 SYDVKM. CDR3 length equals 13 residues. Trimming pared 4 bases from V and 1 base from J, leaving 7 bases between. The CDR3 sequence: CASSSTANTEAFF. CDR3 nucleotides: TGTGCCAGCAGTTCGACAGCGAACACTGAAGCTTTCTTT. Variable domain in full (rest from reference TRBV28 and TRBJ1-1): DVKVTQSSRYLVKRTGEKVFLECVQDMDHENMFWYRQDPGLGLRLIYFSYDVKMKEKGDIPEGYSVSREKKERFSLILESASTNQTSMYLCASSSTANTEAFFGQGTRLTVV.

Only one count was recorded for this clone. The rearrangement uses TRBV6-5 and TRBJ1-6; TRBD1 agrees at 9 bases. This CDR3 has 15 amino acids. The V gene end was trimmed by 6 bases and the J gene end by 5 bases; junction bases not matched to a gene: 5. The V gene's germline CDR1 is MNHEY and CDR2 SVGAGI. CDR3 amino acids: CASRKGQGHNSPLHF. CDR3 nucleotides: TGTGCCAGCAGGAAGGGACAGGGTCATAATTCACCCCTCCACTTT.

The chain recombines TRBV11-2 with TRBJ2-3, with 10 bases matching TRBD2. The ends lost 4 bases at V and 4 bases at J; junction bases unmatched: 11. Germline V CDR1 and CDR2: SGHAT, FQNNGV. The length of the CDR3 is 17 residues. Here the CDR3 reads CASSSPRLAGVADTQYF. The CDR3 DNA sequence: TGTGCCAGCAGCTCCCCCCGGCTAGCGGGAGTCGCAGATACGCAGTATTTT.

This clone was seen a single time. The gene calls are TRBV2 and TRBJ1-1, with D unresolved. The V end lost 5 bases, the J end lost 0 bases, and 7 bases lay between the germline ends. Looked up from germline, CDR1 is SNHLY and CDR2 is FYNNEI. The CDR3 length is 13 residues. CDR3 DNA: TGTGCCAGCAGTTTTCCAGTGAACACTGAAGCTTTCTTT. It is translated as CASSFPVNTEAFF.

The V and J genes are TRBV5-4 and TRBJ2-7; TRBD1 matches at 7 bases. Germline values: CDR1 SGHNT, CDR2 YYREEE (reference sequence). Trimming removed 4 bases from V and 6 bases from J; junction bases left unmatched: 4. The CDR3 has 12 residues. CDR3: CASSPGGVEQYF. The CDR3 coding sequence is TGTGCCAGCAGCCCAGGGGGTGTCGAGCAGTACTTC.

The chain joins TRBV5-1 to TRBJ2-1, with a possible D match to TRBD1 (5 bases). CDR3 length equals 18 residues. Trimming left V 4 bases short and J 2 bases short, with 22 bases between. Germline V lookup: CDR1 SGHRS, CDR2 YFSETQ. The CDR3: CASSPMSEQAGAYNEQFF. In DNA form, the CDR3 reads TGCGCCAGCAGCCCGATGTCCGAACAGGCCGGAGCCTACAATGAGCAGTTCTTC.

A few counts support this clone. The V gene is TRBV2, the J gene TRBJ2-7; tentatively, D is TRBD2 (6 bases). Trimming stripped 2 bases from V and 4 bases from J, with 12 bases between. CDR1 SNHLY and CDR2 FYNNEI come from the germline V gene. CDR3 length: 14 residues. CDR3 loop: CASSERGKVYEQYF. Written as DNA, the CDR3 is TGTGCCAGCAGTGAACGCGGGAAGGTATACGAGCAGTACTTC.

The chain couples TRBV2 to TRBJ1-6; D unresolved. Germline assignment: CDR1 SNHLY and CDR2 FYNNEI. V lost 4 bases to trimming and J lost 6 bases, with 16 bases between them. This CDR3 region has 16 residues. The CDR3 loop is CASSAEGPQVNSPLHF. The CDR3, as DNA: TGTGCCAGCAGTGCCGAAGGTCCGCAGGTTAATTCACCCCTCCACTTT.